One and the same sample provided the 9 T cell receptor beta chains below, sequenced in a study of Graves' ophthalmopathy and Graves' hyperthyroidism. RNA transcripts provided the template for amplifying TCR beta CDR3 regions. HTBI-primed first-round RT-PCR preceded second-round multiplex PCR. TCRdb analysed the multiplex PCR reads with MiXCR anew, one entry per CDR3 protein. The repertoire consists of 450,000 or so distinct CDR3 sequences, with around an eighth occurring once and the leading ten covering more than 8.5%. The sample consisted of blood. These receptors originate from a woman aged 30 to 39 with Graves' ophthalmopathy.

This clonotype was counted many times. The rearrangement joins TRBV6-5 to TRBJ1-2; D perhaps matches TRBD1 (6 bases). This CDR3 contains 14 residues. Germline V gives CDR1 MNHEY, CDR2 SVGAGI. Trimming cost V 2 bases and J 2 bases, with 9 bases left between them. The CDR3 sequence: CASSYSQGNYGYTF. In nucleotides, the CDR3 is TGTGCCAGCAGTTACAGCCAGGGGAACTATGGCTACACCTTC.

The rearrangement joins TRBV12-3 or TRBV12-4 to TRBJ2-2; 8 positions match TRBD2. This CDR3 has 17 residues. The J segment lost 1 base and the V segment lost 5 bases, leaving 9 bases of the junction unmatched. Here the CDR3 reads CASSPRGGGENTGELFF. CDR3 DNA: TGTGCCAGCAGTCCCCGGGGGGGCGGGGAGAACACCGGGGAGCTGTTTTTT.

Many counts were recorded for this clonotype. This chain uses TRBV7-2 with TRBJ1-1; tentatively, D is TRBD1 (5 bases). Trimming removed 3 bases at V and 3 bases at J, with 11 bases between. Germline-derived CDR1 and CDR2 are SGHTA and FQGNSA. The CDR3 extends over 14 amino acids. This CDR3 is CASSLNPGDTEAFF. The CDR3 DNA follows: TGTGCCAGCAGCTTGAATCCGGGGGACACTGAAGCTTTCTTT.

The sample holds many counts of this clonotype. The chain has TRBV30 and TRBJ1-5; perhaps TRBD1 as D (6 bases). The CDR3 consists of 13 residues. Germline V CDR1 and CDR2: GTSNPN, SVGIG (reference sequence). Deletions cut 1 base from V and 5 bases from J, with 9 bases between. The CDR3 region is CAWSANRDQPQHF. The CDR3 region has the DNA TGTGCCTGGAGTGCAAACAGGGATCAGCCCCAGCATTTT.

In its sample, this clonotype was seen many times. J is TRBJ1-1 and V is TRBV12-3 or TRBV12-4, with D tentatively TRBD1 (5 bases). CDR3 length: 13 amino acids. Trimming removed 3 bases at V and 3 bases at J, with 8 bases between. The CDR3 nucleotides are TGTGCCAGCAGTTTGGGAGGGGACACTGAAGCTTTCTTT. Amino acids: CASSLGGDTEAFF.

As to this clonotype: A much larger clone differs from this one at a single base, so this may be a read error. This rearrangement joins TRBV5-1 to TRBJ1-2, with TRBD1 identical over 9 bases. This CDR3 region has 14 residues. The V segment lost 7 bases and the J segment 4 bases; nucleotides outside the gene matches: 8. The germline V gene encodes CDR1 SGHRS and CDR2 YFSETQ. The CDR3 is CASGSGQGPYGYTF. Here the CDR3 DNA reads TGCGCCAGCGGATCGGGACAGGGCCCCTATGGCTACACCTTC.

V and J are TRBV12-5 and TRBJ1-1, with D uncertain. The CDR3 covers 11 residues. The germline V and J ends were trimmed by 7 bases and 11 bases, with 14 bases remaining between them. Germline assignment: CDR1 LGHNT and CDR2 FRNRAP. The CDR3 is CASATSRGAFF. In nucleotides, the CDR3 is TGTGCTAGTGCCACCTCCCGAGGGGCTTTCTTT.

This clonotype was found many times. The junction and the germline gene differ at one end; a read error may be behind it. V is TRBV28 and J is TRBJ1-2; D is uncertain. There are 13 residues in the CDR3. Germline-derived CDR1 and CDR2 are MDHEN and SYDVKM. For the CDR3, the DNA is TGTGCCAGCAGTTCCTCGTCCCGGACGGCTGGATTATTC. Translating gives CASSSSSRTAGLF.

In regard to this clonotype: This may stem from a read error, because a much larger clone lies one nucleotide away. V and J are TRBV5-1 and TRBJ2-5; D is perhaps TRBD1 (6 bases). The CDR3 contains 14 residues. Germline V gene sequence: CDR1 SGHRS, CDR2 YFSETQ. This chain's CDR3 is CASSTGQNEETEYF. CDR3 DNA sequence: TGCGCCAGCAGCACCGGACAGAATGAAGAGACCGAGTACTTC.